This entry is about one T cell receptor beta chain. These data originate in a study of control samples from healthy donors and cancer patients. Only in-frame clones appear in the TCRdb table, and some are missing; sequencing was by immunoSEQ multiplex PCR. The sample contains 100,000 to 150,000 clones, 80% to 90% of which appear only once. Trimming took off 1 base at V and 0 bases at J, with 15 bases between the two ends. The CDR3 totals 17 residues. Per germline, CDR1 SGDLS and CDR2 YYNGEE. The V call is TRBV9, the J call TRBJ2-3; D possibly matches TRBD1 or TRBD2 (5 bases each). This sequence originates from a man aged 40-49 years in good health. Sequenced: blood. The CDR3 DNA follows: TGTGCCAGCAGCGTACCAGAGGGTCGGGACAGCACAGATACGCAGTATTTT. Translation gives CASSVPEGRDSTDTQYF.